This T cell receptor beta chain was sequenced during a study of identical twins. The CDR3 totals 14 residues. Per the germline V gene, CDR1 is MNHEY and CDR2 is SMNVEV (reference sequence). J lost 6 bases, V lost 3 bases, and 2 bases had no gene match. This clonotype showed up many times. TCRdb itself ran the 5' RACE reads through MiXCR, one entry per CDR3 protein. The repertoire includes 400,000 to 500,000 distinct CDR3 sequences, over 11% of them detected once, and more than 0.8% sits in the top ten. These data were also filed under a second study, of yellow fever vaccine responses in identical twins.

This sequence was found in a woman aged 18-35 years in good health. The sample consisted of CD4+ T cells sorted from blood. The chain has TRBV27 and TRBJ2-4; 10 nucleotides match TRBD1. CDR3 nucleotides: TGTGCCAGCAGTTTCGGGACAGGGGTAAACATTCAGTACTTC. This gives the protein CASSFGTGVNIQYF.